Listed below are T cell receptor beta chains from one sample, sequenced in a study of shared clonotypes between healthy human individuals. Method: immunoSEQ multiplex PCR; TCRdb's copy keeps in-frame clones and lacks some. The table has 550,000 to 700,000 clones, roughly 73% seen once. The specimen was memory CD4+ T cells sorted from blood. These receptors all stem from a woman aged 25 to 39 in good health. The conserved cysteine and the conserved F or W are not part of the CDR3 here. Fields, in order: D gene, V gene, CDR3 protein. A D gene is named only where the DNA matches it firmly.

TRBD1	TRBV27	ASRARQGWDDQTQH
.	TRBV19	ASSIGQWNTGELF
.	TRBV29-1	SVESPGKFTEAF
.	TRBV4-2	ASSQELIGGSPTAGTQY
TRBD1	TRBV6-1	ASSEEGAGGQPQH
.	TRBV10-3	AISARGSSEAF
.	TRBV28	ASSFTTRNQPQH
.	TRBV28	ASSPPSTDTQY
TRBD1	TRBV5-1	ASSKGQEQETQY
.	TRBV10-3	AISETSYEQY
.	TRBV6-1	ATTYRASYEQY
.	TRBV7-6	ASSPGGRSSYNEQF
TRBD1	TRBV7-9	ASSTWTGSSNYGYT
.	TRBV28	ASLRASTNEKLF
.	TRBV19	ASTLQVANTGELF
.	TRBV5-1	ASSLQGQNTEAF
TRBD1	TRBV27	ASRRDRGLTGELF
TRBD1	TRBV30	AWKGQTNTGELF
.	TRBV28	ASRGEAGNTIY
TRBD2	TRBV7-8	ASTSTTSGSTNTGELF
TRBD2	TRBV28	ASLTSGNAGELF
.	TRBV2	ASSDSQVQY
TRBD1	TRBV5-1	ASSKGQGAGNTIY
.	TRBV6-1	ASSEPGLGPDTQY
.	TRBV9	ASSVSSVLITDTQY
TRBD1	TRBV10-1	ASSQGQGQSF
TRBD2	TRBV5-4	ASSQLASPQQY
TRBD2	TRBV5-1	ASSPEGLAGVGTDTQY
.	TRBV19	ASQRAGSVNYGYT
TRBD1	TRBV10-3	AISEVGGQGTDTQY
.	TRBV30	AWTRTNYGYT
.	TRBV28	ASSRRLTGELF
.	TRBV28	ASNFYSNQPQH
.	TRBV9	ASSDHGGNTIY
.	TRBV11-2	ASSRQSLSTDTQY
.	TRBV9	ASSVEPYGEQY
.	TRBV7-8	ASSLQRDSGEQY
.	TRBV19	ASSRGLYGYT
.	TRBV5-8	ASSPRGTLRHEQY
TRBD2	TRBV7-9	ASSPGLAGGRSYNEQF
TRBD1	TRBV14	ASSLTGRGTEAF
.	TRBV19	ASSIPGQFNQPQH
TRBD1	TRBV25-1	ASSEPSRQGLNTEAF
.	TRBV5-6	ASSLWGHETQY
.	TRBV29-1	SVEVGLRGSRDTQY
.	TRBV4-2	ASSPDWTATSHEQY
.	TRBV2	ASRLNQGSGANVLT